A selection of T cell receptor beta chains follows, all from one sample in a study of cytomegalovirus exposure and HLA in healthy donors. This table comes from immunoSEQ multiplex PCR, and its TCRdb copy is limited to in-frame clones, with some not included. This sample has about 120,000 clones, with around three quarters found just once. Material for sequencing was PBMCs. The receptors stem from a human donor in good health. Both conserved end residues are part of each CDR3. The order of the fields is D gene, clone size, V gene, J gene, CDR3 protein, CDR3 DNA. The D gene is left open where the match is weak. Clone sizes are given selectively: once, few, many, or a class where the clone is expanded.

NA	NA	TRBV5-1	TRBJ2-2	CASSWEDTYGELFF	TGCGCCAGCAGCTGGGAGGACACTTACGGGGAGCTGTTTTTT
NA	NA	TRBV25-1	TRBJ1-2	CASSDFLREGGYTF	TGTGCCAGCAGTGACTTCCTCCGGGAAGGCGGCTACACCTTC
NA	NA	TRBV5-1	TRBJ2-2	CASTSGANTGELFF	TGCGCCAGCACCTCCGGGGCGAACACCGGGGAGCTGTTTTTT
NA	NA	TRBV6-1	TRBJ2-1	CAITGGGRSYNEQFF	TGTGCCATCACGGGGGGCGGCCGCTCCTACAATGAGCAGTTCTTC
NA	once	TRBV9	TRBJ1-1	CASSVSFREAANTEAFF	TGTGCCAGCAGCGTATCATTCCGGGAGGCGGCGAACACTGAAGCTTTCTTT
TRBD1	few	TRBV28	TRBJ1-2	CASRPPGQGYYGYTF	TGTGCCAGCAGACCCCCGGGACAGGGCTACTATGGCTACACCTTC
NA	NA	TRBV9	TRBJ1-2	CASSVASAAYGYTF	TGTGCCAGCAGCGTAGCTAGTGCGGCCTATGGCTACACCTTC
TRBD1	once	TRBV19	TRBJ1-3	CASKIGTGGSGNTIYF	TGTGCCAGTAAAATAGGGACAGGGGGCTCTGGAAACACCATATATTTT
NA	once	TRBV28	TRBJ2-7	CASSLLRGRSSYEQYF	TGTGCCAGCAGTTTACTCAGGGGAAGGAGCTCCTACGAGCAGTACTTC
NA	NA	TRBV2	TRBJ2-7	CASSEETVTYEQYF	TGTGCCAGCAGTGAAGAAACAGTTACCTACGAGCAGTACTTC
NA	NA	TRBV28	TRBJ1-5	CASSGGATEYSNQPQHF	TGTGCCAGCAGCGGCGGGGCGACAGAGTATAGCAATCAGCCCCAGCATTTT
NA	few	TRBV30	TRBJ2-5	CAWSPFGEQETQYF	TGTGCCTGGAGTCCCTTCGGAGAACAAGAGACCCAGTACTTC
TRBD2	NA	TRBV5-3	TRBJ2-7	CARRGGLAHEQYF	TGTGCCAGAAGGGGGGGACTAGCTCACGAGCAGTACTTC
TRBD1	NA	TRBV18	TRBJ1-1	CASSTGTGVTEAFF	TGTGCCAGCTCAACGGGGACAGGGGTGACTGAAGCTTTCTTT
TRBD1	once	TRBV5-1	TRBJ1-3	CASSFDRVSGNTIYF	TGCGCCAGCAGCTTTGACAGGGTATCTGGAAACACCATATATTTT
NA	few	TRBV30	TRBJ1-1	CAWSVKKTEAFF	TGTGCCTGGAGTGTTAAAAAAACTGAAGCTTTCTTT
NA	NA	TRBV19	TRBJ1-6	CASSIAAGNSPLHF	TGTGCCAGTAGTATTGCGGCGGGTAATTCACCCCTCCACTTT
NA	NA	TRBV4-1	TRBJ1-4	CASSTQTGPNEKLFF	TGCGCCAGCAGCACGCAGACAGGCCCTAATGAAAAACTGTTTTTT
TRBD1	NA	TRBV2	TRBJ1-5	CASSGTGAEQPQHF	TGTGCCAGCAGTGGGACAGGGGCAGAACAGCCCCAGCATTTT
NA	NA	TRBV2	TRBJ1-1	CASRIRGNTEAFF	TGTGCCAGCAGGATTAGGGGGAACACTGAAGCTTTCTTT
TRBD1	NA	TRBV2	TRBJ2-3	CASRGGGTGEDTQYF	TGTGCCAGCAGAGGGGGTGGTACAGGGGAAGATACGCAGTATTTT
TRBD1	NA	TRBV5-1	TRBJ2-4	CASSLGQGIFSLAKNIQYF	TGCGCCAGCAGCTTGGGACAGGGGATTTTCTCTCTAGCCAAAAACATTCAGTACTTC
NA	NA	TRBV5-6	TRBJ1-2	CASSSGGVNYGYTF	TGTGCCAGCAGCTCGGGTGGCGTGAACTATGGCTACACCTTC
NA	NA	TRBV6-6	TRBJ1-5	CASSYSGVGNQPQHF	TGTGCCAGCAGTTACTCAGGGGTTGGCAATCAGCCCCAGCATTTT